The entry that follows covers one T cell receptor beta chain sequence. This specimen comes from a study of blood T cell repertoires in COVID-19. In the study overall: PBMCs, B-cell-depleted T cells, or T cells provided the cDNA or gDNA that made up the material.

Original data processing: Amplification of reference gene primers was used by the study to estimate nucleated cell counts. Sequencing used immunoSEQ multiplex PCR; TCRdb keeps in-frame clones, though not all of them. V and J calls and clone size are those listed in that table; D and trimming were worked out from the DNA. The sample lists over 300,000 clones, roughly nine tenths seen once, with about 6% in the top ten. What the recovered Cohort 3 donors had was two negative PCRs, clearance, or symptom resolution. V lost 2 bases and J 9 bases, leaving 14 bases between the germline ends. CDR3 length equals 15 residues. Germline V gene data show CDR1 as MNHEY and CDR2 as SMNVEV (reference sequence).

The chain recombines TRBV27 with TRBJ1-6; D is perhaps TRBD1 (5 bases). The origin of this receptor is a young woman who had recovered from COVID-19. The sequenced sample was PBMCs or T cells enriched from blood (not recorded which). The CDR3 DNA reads TGTGCCAGCAGTTTAACCCGCGGGGGGGGTTCACCCCTCCACTTT. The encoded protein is CASSLTRGGGSPLHF.